This TCR beta chain is from a study of blood T cell repertoires in COVID-19. Study-level background: The United States, Italy and Spain provided the acute and convalescent COVID-19 samples. T cells, B-cell-depleted T cells, or PBMCs supplied cDNA or gDNA.

Germline CDR1 SGHNT, CDR2 YYREEE (reference sequence). The CDR3 length is 17 residues. V shed 4 bases and J 5 bases; nucleotides not matched to a gene: 11. Data came from immunoSEQ multiplex PCR; TCRdb stores just in-frame clones and leaves some out. This sample yields approximately 150,000 clones, of which 80% to 85% are seen a single time; 7.5% to 9% belongs to the top ten. Sample: peripheral blood. This chain uses TRBV5-4 with TRBJ2-2; 10 bases agree with TRBD2. This clonotype originated in a human donor in a cohort sampled during active COVID-19. Here the CDR3 DNA reads TGTGCCAGCAGCCCCGGAGGGGCTAGCGGGAGAACCGGGGAGCTGTTTTTT. Amino acid sequence: CASSPGGASGRTGELFF.